This T cell receptor beta chain was recorded in a study of beta chain features in type 1 diabetes. Germline values: CDR1 LNHDA, CDR2 SQIVND (reference sequence). The CDR3 loop spans 14 amino acids. Trimming cost V 4 bases and J 5 bases; bases outside gene matches: 2. Notes on the study in general: Type 1 diabetes patients had moderately but significantly shorter TCRB CDR3s in all four CD4+ subsets.

Expressed TCRB transcripts were sequenced because the isolated RNA had all been reverse transcribed beforehand. The protocol was immunoSEQ multiplex PCR, while the TCRdb copy is restricted to in-frame clones and leaves out a portion. The table includes 130,000 or so clones, approximately 15% detected once. This clone came up many times. Antigen unknown. The chain joins TRBV19 to TRBJ1-6; TRBD1 matches at 7 bases. The source is a man aged 18-30 years with type 1 diabetes. Sequencing was done on a sample of central memory CD4+ T cells from blood. CDR3 protein: CASSTTGNNSPLHF. The CDR3 region has the DNA TGTGCCAGTAGTACGACAGGGAATAATTCACCCCTCCACTTT. The variable domain in full, completed from reference TRBV19 and TRBJ1-6, reads DGGITQSPKYLFRKEGQNVTLSCEQNLNHDAMYWYRQDPGQGLRLIYYSQIVNDFQKGDIAEGYSVSREKKESFPLTVTSAQKNPTAFYLCASSTTGNNSPLHFGNGTRLTVT.